This T cell receptor beta chain was sequenced in a study of cytomegalovirus exposure and HLA in healthy donors. The CDR3 runs 17 residues. Germline V gives CDR1 SGHKS, CDR2 YYEKEE (reference sequence). J was trimmed by 2 bases and V by 0 bases; bases with no gene match: 6. Some clones are missing from TCRdb's copy, which holds only in-frame ones; the method was immunoSEQ multiplex PCR. Seen here are about 140,000 clones, 84% observed once, and the top ten hold 1.4%. This TCR was recovered from a woman in her 30s in good health and CMV-seronegative. Sequenced: PBMCs. The chain has TRBV5-5 and TRBJ2-3; 10 nucleotides align to TRBD2. The CDR3 DNA follows: TGTGCCAGCAGCTTGGGGACTAGCGGTTTTTACACAGATACGCAGTATTTT. This translates into CASSLGTSGFYTDTQYF. Filled out from reference TRBV5-5 and TRBJ2-3, the complete variable domain reads DAGVTQSPTHLIKTRGQQVTLRCSPISGHKSVSWYQQVLGQGPQFIFQYYEKEERGRGNFPDRFSARQFPNYSSELNVNALLLGDSALYLCASSLGTSGFYTDTQYFGPGTRLTVL.